Below, one T cell receptor beta chain is given with its context. Its antigen is currently unknown. The germline V gene encodes CDR1 SGHRS and CDR2 YFSETQ. The trim removed 7 bases at V and 4 bases at J, leaving 15 bases unmatched. The CDR3 extends over 18 amino acids. TCR beta CDR3 sequences were amplified from RNA transcripts. HTBI primers drove first-round RT-PCR of the TCR CDR3. TCRdb called the multiplex PCR reads again in MiXCR, with one record for every CDR3 protein. The table has fewer than 110,000 distinct CDR3 sequences, more than 15% seen once. The data were obtained in a study of T cells in Graves' hyperthyroidism and ophthalmopathy. Study findings and constraints: The authors' 13 V-J model separated ophthalmopathy from stable hyperthyroidism. Ophthalmopathy, as predicted by the model, came a median roughly 6.5 months after the prediction.

Disease duration under 2 months; hyperthyroidism patients were aged 18 to 65. Diagnosing involved the use of clinical symptoms, serum thyroxine and TRAb, thyroid ultrasound and orbital computed tomography. This chain connects TRBV5-1 to TRBJ2-1; 12 nucleotides agree with TRBD2. Sequenced: blood. This TCR was recovered from a woman in her forties or fifties with Graves' hyperthyroidism. The CDR3 spells CASGLSPLGTSGYNEQFF. The CDR3 DNA sequence: TGCGCCAGCGGCCTCTCCCCCCTCGGGACTAGCGGGTACAATGAGCAGTTCTTC.